The clone carrying this TCR beta chain was observed many times. Its antigen is still unknown. This record belongs to a study of T cell repertoires in cytomegalovirus infection. Study outcomes and limitations: Cumulated frequencies of public TCR beta families served to identify carriers of CMV plus the relevant HLA.

TCRdb processed the reads anew with MiXCR; each CDR3 protein has one entry. The sample shows roughly 860,000 distinct CDR3 sequences, about 31% of them seen only once. The germline V gene has CDR1 SEHNR and CDR2 FQNEAQ (reference sequence). The CDR3 runs to 16 residues. V shed 6 bases and J 3 bases; nucleotides not matched to a gene: 10. This receptor was taken from a human donor in good health (CMV status not recorded). Some clones in this sample may be carry-over from other donors' samples. The rearrangement uses TRBV7-9 and TRBJ2-3; 9 bases agree with TRBD1. The source was cultured CD8+ T cells from PBMCs, collected from culture after CMV antigen stimulation. CDR3 bases: TGTGCCAGCAGTCGGGGACAGGGCCCTAAGACAGATACGCAGTATTTT. It is translated as CASSRGQGPKTDTQYF.